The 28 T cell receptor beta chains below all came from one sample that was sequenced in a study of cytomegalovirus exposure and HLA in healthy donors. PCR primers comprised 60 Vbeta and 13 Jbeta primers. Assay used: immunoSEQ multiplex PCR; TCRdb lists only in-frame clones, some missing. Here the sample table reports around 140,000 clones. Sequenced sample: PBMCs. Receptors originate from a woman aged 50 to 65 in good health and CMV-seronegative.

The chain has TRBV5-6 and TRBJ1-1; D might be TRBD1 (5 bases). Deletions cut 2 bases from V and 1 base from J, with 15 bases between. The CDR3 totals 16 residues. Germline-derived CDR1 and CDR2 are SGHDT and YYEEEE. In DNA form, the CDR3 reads TGTGCCAGCAGCTTAACCGGGACTGTGAAGAACACTGAAGCTTTCTTT. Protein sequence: CASSLTGTVKNTEAFF.

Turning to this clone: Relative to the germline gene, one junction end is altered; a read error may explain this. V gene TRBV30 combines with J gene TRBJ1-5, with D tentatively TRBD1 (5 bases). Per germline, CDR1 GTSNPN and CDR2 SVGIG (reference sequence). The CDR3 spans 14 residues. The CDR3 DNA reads TGTGCCTGGAGAGGGGCATTAGAGAATCAGCCCCGGCATTTT. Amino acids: CAWRGALENQPRHF.

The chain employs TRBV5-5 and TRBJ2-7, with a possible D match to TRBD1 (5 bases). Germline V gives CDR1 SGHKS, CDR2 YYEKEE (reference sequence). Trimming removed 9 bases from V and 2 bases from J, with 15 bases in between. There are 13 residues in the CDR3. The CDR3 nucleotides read TGTGCCACTTCCCTGGGGCCCCCCTACGAGCAGTACTTC. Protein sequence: CATSLGPPYEQYF.

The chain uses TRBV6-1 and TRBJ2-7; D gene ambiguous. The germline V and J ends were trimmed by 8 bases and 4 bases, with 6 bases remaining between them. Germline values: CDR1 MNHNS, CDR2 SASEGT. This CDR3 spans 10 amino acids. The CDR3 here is CASARYEQYF. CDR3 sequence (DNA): TGTGCCAGCGCGAGGTACGAGCAGTACTTC.

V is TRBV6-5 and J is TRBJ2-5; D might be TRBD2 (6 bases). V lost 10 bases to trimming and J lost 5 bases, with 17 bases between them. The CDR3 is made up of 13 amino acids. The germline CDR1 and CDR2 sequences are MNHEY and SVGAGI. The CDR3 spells CATLPEGGETQYF. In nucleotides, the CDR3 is TGTGCCACCCTACCGGAGGGCGGGGAGACCCAGTACTTC.

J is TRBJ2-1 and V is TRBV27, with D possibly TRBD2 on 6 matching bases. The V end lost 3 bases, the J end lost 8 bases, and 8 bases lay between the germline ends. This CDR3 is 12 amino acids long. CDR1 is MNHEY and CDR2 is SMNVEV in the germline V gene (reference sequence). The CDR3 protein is CASSLGEDEQFF. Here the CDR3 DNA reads TGTGCCAGCAGTTTGGGGGAGGATGAGCAGTTCTTC.

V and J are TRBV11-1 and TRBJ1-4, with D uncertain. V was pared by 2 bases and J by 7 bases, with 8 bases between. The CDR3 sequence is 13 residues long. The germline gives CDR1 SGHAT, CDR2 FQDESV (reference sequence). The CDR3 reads CASSLQFGEKLFF. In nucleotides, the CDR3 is TGTGCCAGCAGCTTACAATTCGGTGAAAAACTGTTTTTT.

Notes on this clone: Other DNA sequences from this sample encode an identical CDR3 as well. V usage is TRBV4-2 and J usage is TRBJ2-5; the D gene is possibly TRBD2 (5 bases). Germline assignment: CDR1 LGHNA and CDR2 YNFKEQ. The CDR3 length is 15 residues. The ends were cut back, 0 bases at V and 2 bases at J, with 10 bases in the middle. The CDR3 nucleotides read TGTGCCAGCAGCCAAGATAGAGGGTTACAAGAGACCCAGTACTTC. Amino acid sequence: CASSQDRGLQETQYF.

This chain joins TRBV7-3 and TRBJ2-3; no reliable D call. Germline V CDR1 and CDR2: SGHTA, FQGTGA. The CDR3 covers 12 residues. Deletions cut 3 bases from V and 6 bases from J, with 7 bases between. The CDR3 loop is CASSLGRDTQYF. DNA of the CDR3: TGTGCCAGCAGCTTGGGCCGCGATACGCAGTATTTT.

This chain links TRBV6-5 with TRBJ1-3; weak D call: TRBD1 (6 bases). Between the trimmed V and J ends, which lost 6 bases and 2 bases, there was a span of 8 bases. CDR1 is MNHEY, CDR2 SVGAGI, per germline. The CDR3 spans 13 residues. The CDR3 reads CASRRGTGNTIYF. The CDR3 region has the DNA TGTGCCAGCAGGAGGGGGACTGGAAACACCATATATTTT.

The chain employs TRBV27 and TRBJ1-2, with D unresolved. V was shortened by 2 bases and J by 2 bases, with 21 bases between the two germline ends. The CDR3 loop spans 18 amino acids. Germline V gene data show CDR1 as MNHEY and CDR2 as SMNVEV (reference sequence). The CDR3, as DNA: TGTGCCAGCAGTTTAAGAGGTCCCAGCTACTATACGAACTATGGCTACACCTTC. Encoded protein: CASSLRGPSYYTNYGYTF.

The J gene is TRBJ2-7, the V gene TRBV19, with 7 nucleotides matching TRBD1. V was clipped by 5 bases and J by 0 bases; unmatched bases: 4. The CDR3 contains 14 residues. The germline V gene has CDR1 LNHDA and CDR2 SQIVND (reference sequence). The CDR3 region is CASSAWDSSYEQYF. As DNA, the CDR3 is TGTGCCAGTAGTGCTTGGGACAGCTCCTACGAGCAGTACTTC.

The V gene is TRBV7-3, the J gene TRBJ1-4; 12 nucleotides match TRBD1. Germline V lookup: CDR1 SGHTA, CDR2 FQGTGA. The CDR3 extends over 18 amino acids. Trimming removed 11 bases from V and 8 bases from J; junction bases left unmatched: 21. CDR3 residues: CAGDRGRDGIPYNEKLFF. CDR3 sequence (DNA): TGTGCCGGGGACAGGGGGCGGGATGGTATCCCTTATAACGAAAAACTGTTTTTT.

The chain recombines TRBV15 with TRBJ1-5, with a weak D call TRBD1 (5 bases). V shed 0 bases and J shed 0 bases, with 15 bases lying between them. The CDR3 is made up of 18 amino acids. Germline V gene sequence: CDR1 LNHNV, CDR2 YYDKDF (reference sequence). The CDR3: CATSRDTRVGISNQPQHF. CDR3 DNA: TGTGCCACCAGCAGAGATACCAGGGTAGGGATTAGCAATCAGCCCCAGCATTTT.

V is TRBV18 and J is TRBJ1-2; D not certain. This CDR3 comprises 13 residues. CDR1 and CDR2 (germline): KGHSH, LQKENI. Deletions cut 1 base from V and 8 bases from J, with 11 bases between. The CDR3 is CASSPLGAEGYTF. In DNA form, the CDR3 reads TGTGCCAGCTCACCACTGGGAGCGGAGGGCTACACCTTC.

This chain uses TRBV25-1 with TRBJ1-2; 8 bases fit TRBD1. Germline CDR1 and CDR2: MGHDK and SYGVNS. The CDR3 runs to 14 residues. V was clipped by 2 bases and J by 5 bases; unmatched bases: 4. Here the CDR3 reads CASSETGGRYGYTF. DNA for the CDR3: TGTGCCAGCAGTGAAACAGGGGGAAGGTATGGCTACACCTTC.

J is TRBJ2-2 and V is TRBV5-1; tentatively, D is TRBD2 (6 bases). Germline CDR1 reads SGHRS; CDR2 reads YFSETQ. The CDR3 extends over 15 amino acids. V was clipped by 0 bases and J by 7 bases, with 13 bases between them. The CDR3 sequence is CASSLAGGFLGELFF. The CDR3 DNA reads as TGCGCCAGCAGCTTGGCAGGAGGGTTCCTCGGGGAGCTGTTTTTT.

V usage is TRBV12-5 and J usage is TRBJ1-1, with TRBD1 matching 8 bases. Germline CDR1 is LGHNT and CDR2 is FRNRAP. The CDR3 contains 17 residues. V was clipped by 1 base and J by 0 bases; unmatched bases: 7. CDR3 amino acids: CASGLATTGAVNTEAFF. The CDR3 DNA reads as TGTGCTAGTGGTTTGGCAACGACAGGGGCGGTGAACACTGAAGCTTTCTTT.

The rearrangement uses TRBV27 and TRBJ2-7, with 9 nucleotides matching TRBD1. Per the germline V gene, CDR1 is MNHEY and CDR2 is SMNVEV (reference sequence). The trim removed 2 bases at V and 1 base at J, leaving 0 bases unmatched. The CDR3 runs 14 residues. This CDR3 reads CASSLGTGSYEQYF. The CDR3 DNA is TGTGCCAGCAGTTTAGGGACAGGGTCCTACGAGCAGTACTTC.

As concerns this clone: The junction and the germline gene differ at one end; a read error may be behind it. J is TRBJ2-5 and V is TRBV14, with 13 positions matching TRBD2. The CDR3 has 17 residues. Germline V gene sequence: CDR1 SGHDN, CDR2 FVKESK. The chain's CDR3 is CASSQVRLAGGRETRYF. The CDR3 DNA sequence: TGTGCCAGCAGCCAGGTCCGACTAGCGGGGGGTAGAGAGACCCGGTACTTC. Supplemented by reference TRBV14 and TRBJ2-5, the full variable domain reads EAGVTQFPSHSVIEKGQTVTLRCDPISGHDNLYWYRRVMGKEIKFLLHFVKESKQDESGMPNNRFLAERTGGTYSTLKVQPAELEDSGVYFCASSQVRLAGGRETRYFGPGTRLLVL.

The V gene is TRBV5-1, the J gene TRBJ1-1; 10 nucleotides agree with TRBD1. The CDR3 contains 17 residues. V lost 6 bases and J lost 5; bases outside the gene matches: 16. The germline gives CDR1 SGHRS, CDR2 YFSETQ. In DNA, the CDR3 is TGCGCCAGCACCGCTAAACCCCCCGGGACAGGGGAAACTGAAGCTTTCTTT. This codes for CASTAKPPGTGETEAFF.

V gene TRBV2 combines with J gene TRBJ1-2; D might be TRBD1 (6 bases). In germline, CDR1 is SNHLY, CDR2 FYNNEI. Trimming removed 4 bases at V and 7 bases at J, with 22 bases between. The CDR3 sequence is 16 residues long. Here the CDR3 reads CASSAFLGTGSVGYTF. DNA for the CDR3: TGTGCCAGCAGTGCATTTTTGGGAACAGGGTCGGTTGGCTACACCTTC.

The CDR3 DNA reads as TGTGCCAGCAACGGACAGGGGGCCTGGGGTGAGCAGTTCTTC. It codes for CASNGQGAWGEQFF. The genes are TRBV6-5 and TRBJ2-1; 11 positions match TRBD1. This CDR3 comprises 14 residues. Germline CDR1 is MNHEY and CDR2 is SVGAGI. Unmatched junction bases numbered 8, after V lost 7 bases and J lost 9 bases.

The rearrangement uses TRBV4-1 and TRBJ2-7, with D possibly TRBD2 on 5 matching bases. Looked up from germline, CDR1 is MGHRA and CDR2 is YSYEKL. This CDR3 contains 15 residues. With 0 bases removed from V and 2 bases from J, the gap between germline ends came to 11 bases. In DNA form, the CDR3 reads TGCGCCAGCAGCCAAGATCGGGGAACAACCTACGAGCAGTACTTC. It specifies CASSQDRGTTYEQYF.

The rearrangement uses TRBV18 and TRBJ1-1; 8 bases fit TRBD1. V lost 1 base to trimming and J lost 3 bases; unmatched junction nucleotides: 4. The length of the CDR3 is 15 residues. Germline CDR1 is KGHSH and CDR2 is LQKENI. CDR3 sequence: CASSPRQGRDTEAFF. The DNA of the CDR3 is TGTGCCAGCTCACCACGACAGGGGAGGGACACTGAAGCTTTCTTT. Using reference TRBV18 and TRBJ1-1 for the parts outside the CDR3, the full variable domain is NAGVMQNPRHLVRRRGQEARLRCSPMKGHSHVYWYRQLPEEGLKFMVYLQKENIIDESGMPKERFSAEFPKEGPSILRIQQVVRGDSAAYFCASSPRQGRDTEAFFGQGTRLTVV.

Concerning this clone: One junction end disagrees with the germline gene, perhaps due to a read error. Here the CDR3 reads CARRADEQYF. The CDR3, as DNA: TGCGCCCGGAGGGCAGACGAGCAGTACTTC. The chain couples TRBV6-5 to TRBJ2-7, with TRBD2 as a possible D gene (6 bases). The CDR3 is made up of 10 amino acids. Germline CDR1 is MNHEY and CDR2 is SVGAGI.

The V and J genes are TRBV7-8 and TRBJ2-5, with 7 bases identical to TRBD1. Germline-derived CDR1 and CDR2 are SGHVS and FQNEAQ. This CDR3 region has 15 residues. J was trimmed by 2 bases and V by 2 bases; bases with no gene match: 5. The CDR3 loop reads CASSLRSGQQETQYF. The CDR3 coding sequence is TGTGCCAGCAGCTTACGCTCGGGACAGCAAGAGACCCAGTACTTC.

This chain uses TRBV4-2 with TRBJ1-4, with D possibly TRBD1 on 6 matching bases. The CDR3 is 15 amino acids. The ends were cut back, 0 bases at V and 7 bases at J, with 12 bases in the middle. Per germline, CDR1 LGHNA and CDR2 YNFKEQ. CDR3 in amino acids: CASSQDDGRGEKLFF. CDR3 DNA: TGTGCCAGCAGCCAAGATGACGGCAGGGGTGAAAAACTGTTTTTT.